Shown below are 22 T cell receptor beta chains from a single sample sequenced in a study of long-term antiretroviral therapy in people with HIV. The assay, immunoSEQ v3.0, was run at survey level. Assay: immunoSEQ multiplex PCR; the TCRdb copy retains only in-frame clones and omits some. This sample has 40,000 or so clones; around 82% occur once, and the top ten carry about an eighth. This specimen consisted of unsorted PBMCs, obtained 0.3 years after starting antiretroviral therapy. The receptors originated from a man aged 18 to 29 with HIV.

This clone was seen a single time. The rearrangement links TRBV2 to TRBJ2-5; D is possibly TRBD2 (6 bases). Between the trimmed V and J ends, which lost 6 bases and 2 bases, there was a span of 13 bases. The germline V gene encodes CDR1 SNHLY and CDR2 FYNNEI. The CDR3 totals 14 residues. CDR3 sequence: CASRGTFKQETQYF. CDR3 nucleotides: TGTGCCAGCAGAGGGACTTTTAAACAAGAGACCCAGTACTTC. The full variable domain, its missing parts supplied by reference TRBV2 and TRBJ2-5, is EPEVTQTPSHQVTQMGQEVILRCVPISNHLYFYWYRQILGQKVEFLVSFYNNEISEKSEIFDDQFSVERPDGSNFTLKIRSTKLEDSAMYFCASRGTFKQETQYFGPGTRLLVL.

This sequence joins TRBV19 and TRBJ1-1; 8 positions match TRBD1. CDR3 length: 15 residues. Germline V gene sequence: CDR1 LNHDA, CDR2 SQIVND (reference sequence). Unmatched junction bases numbered 10, after V lost 6 bases and J lost 4 bases. CDR3 in amino acids: CASRRGQGGGTEAFF. CDR3 in DNA: TGTGCCAGTAGGCGAGGACAGGGCGGGGGCACTGAAGCTTTCTTT.

V is TRBV7-2 and J is TRBJ2-5, with D uncertain. Germline V gives CDR1 SGHTA, CDR2 FQGNSA. This CDR3 has 14 amino acids. V dropped 2 bases and J dropped 3 bases, with 10 bases sitting between them. The chain's CDR3 is CASSLKGQKETQYF. The CDR3 DNA follows: TGTGCCAGCAGCTTAAAGGGTCAAAAAGAGACCCAGTACTTC.

V usage is TRBV28 and J usage is TRBJ1-1; D not resolved. Germline lookup yields CDR1 MDHEN and CDR2 SYDVKM. V gave up 3 bases and J gave up 4 bases, with 15 bases separating them. The CDR3 extends over 15 amino acids. Here the CDR3 reads CASSFGSALPTEAFF. In nucleotides, the CDR3 is TGTGCCAGCAGTTTTGGATCCGCTCTCCCCACTGAAGCTTTCTTT.

The chain joins TRBV7-2 to TRBJ2-5, with D unclear. CDR1 is SGHTA and CDR2 is FQGNSA in the germline V gene. Deletions cut 4 bases from V and 5 bases from J, with 23 bases between. CDR3 length: 17 amino acids. The CDR3 sequence: CASSSRRRFQIGETQYF. In DNA, the CDR3 is TGTGCCAGCAGCTCCCGACGCCGGTTCCAAATTGGGGAGACCCAGTACTTC. The full variable domain, in which reference TRBV7-2 and TRBJ2-5 provide the parts outside the CDR3, is GAGVSQSPSNKVTEKGKDVELRCDPISGHTALYWYRQSLGQGLEFLIYFQGNSAPDKSGLPSDRFSAERTGGSVSTLTIQRTQQEDSAVYLCASSSRRRFQIGETQYFGPGTRLLVL.

This clone showed up just once. The chain joins TRBV18 to TRBJ2-1, with D perhaps being TRBD1 or TRBD2 (6 bases each). This CDR3 is 14 amino acids long. Trimming shortened V by 5 bases and J by 12 bases, and 20 bases separated the two germline ends. In germline, CDR1 is KGHSH, CDR2 LQKENI. The CDR3 nucleotides are TGTGCCAGCTCATCACGGTGGGGGGCCGGGGCGCAGTTCTTC. As protein: CASSSRWGAGAQFF. Combining the CDR3 with reference TRBV18 and TRBJ2-1 gives the whole variable domain NAGVMQNPRHLVRRRGQEARLRCSPMKGHSHVYWYRQLPEEGLKFMVYLQKENIIDESGMPKERFSAEFPKEGPSILRIQQVVRGDSAAYFCASSSRWGAGAQFFGPGTRLTVL.

V and J are TRBV6-5 and TRBJ2-7; 13 bases align to TRBD2. V shed 5 bases and J 13 bases; nucleotides not matched to a gene: 14. The CDR3 extends over 15 amino acids. Looked up from germline, CDR1 is MNHEY and CDR2 is SVGAGI. The CDR3 loop reads CASSTIGGLAGFFYF. DNA for the CDR3: TGTGCCAGCAGTACAATTGGGGGACTAGCGGGATTTTTTTACTTC.

CDR3: CASRDWGGNTIYF. DNA for the CDR3: TGTGCCAGCAGGGATTGGGGTGGAAACACCATATATTTT. The V gene is TRBV7-9, the J gene TRBJ1-3; D unresolved. The V end lost 6 bases, the J end lost 3 bases, and 9 bases lay between the germline ends. Germline CDR1 and CDR2: SEHNR and FQNEAQ (reference sequence). CDR3 length: 13 residues.

The chain couples TRBV6-5 to TRBJ1-1, with D unclear. V was trimmed by 1 base and J by 5 bases, leaving 8 bases between them. The CDR3 sequence is 13 residues long. The germline CDR1 and CDR2 sequences are MNHEY and SVGAGI. This CDR3 is CASSYYPETEAFF. The CDR3 DNA is TGTGCCAGCAGTTACTATCCGGAAACTGAAGCTTTCTTT.

This chain links TRBV28 with TRBJ1-3; D might be TRBD1 (5 bases). The length of the CDR3 is 13 residues. Per the germline V gene, CDR1 is MDHEN and CDR2 is SYDVKM. The germline V and J ends were trimmed by 4 bases and 2 bases, with 6 bases remaining between them. The CDR3 DNA sequence: TGTGCCAGCAGTTCCAGGGCTGGAAACACCATATATTTT. It codes for CASSSRAGNTIYF.

V gene TRBV6-6 combines with J gene TRBJ2-4; weak D call: TRBD2 (6 bases). The germline V gene encodes CDR1 MNHNY and CDR2 SVGAGI (reference sequence). The CDR3 covers 13 residues. V shed 5 bases and J shed 13 bases, with 18 bases lying between them. The CDR3 sequence: CASSTLAGGMQYF. The CDR3, as DNA: TGTGCCAGCAGTACCCTAGCAGGCGGGATGCAGTACTTC.

This rearrangement joins TRBV5-1 to TRBJ1-1; 9 nucleotides match TRBD1. Germline CDR1 and CDR2: SGHRS and YFSETQ. The V gene end was trimmed by 4 bases and the J gene end by 2 bases; junction bases not matched to a gene: 15. The CDR3 length is 18 residues. The CDR3 here is CASSLSGQGHQGNTEAFF. CDR3 nucleotides: TGCGCCAGCAGCCTATCGGGACAGGGTCATCAGGGAAACACTGAAGCTTTCTTT.

CDR3 sequence reads: CASTGTILYEQYF. Here the CDR3 DNA reads TGTGCCAGCACCGGAACGATTTTGTACGAGCAGTACTTC. The chain has TRBV9 and TRBJ2-7; no reliable D call. The CDR3 totals 13 residues. CDR1 is SGDLS, CDR2 YYNGEE, per germline. Trimming pared 6 bases from V and 4 bases from J, leaving 14 bases between. The full variable domain, in which reference TRBV9 and TRBJ2-7 provide the parts outside the CDR3, is DSGVTQTPKHLITATGQRVTLRCSPRSGDLSVYWYQQSLDQGLQFLIQYYNGEERAKGNILERFSAQQFPDLHSELNLSSLELGDSALYFCASTGTILYEQYFGPGTRLTVT.

J is TRBJ1-2 and V is TRBV11-2; D may be TRBD1 (6 bases). Germline values: CDR1 SGHAT, CDR2 FQNNGV. V dropped 8 bases and J dropped 6 bases, with 16 bases sitting between them. This CDR3 region has 13 residues. In DNA, the CDR3 is TGTGCCAGCCTGGGTTGGGGGCGGGATGGCTACACCTTC. Its protein product is CASLGWGRDGYTF.

The rearrangement uses TRBV7-8 and TRBJ1-1, with 8 positions matching TRBD1. Germline values: CDR1 SGHVS, CDR2 FQNEAQ. The CDR3 spans 17 residues. Trimming removed 1 base from V and 6 bases from J; junction bases left unmatched: 13. Written as DNA, the CDR3 is TGTGCCAGCAGCTTAGTAGGGTGGACAGGGTATCTTTCTGAAGCTTTCTTT. Its protein is CASSLVGWTGYLSEAFF.

The rearrangement joins TRBV7-9 to TRBJ2-1; 12 bases are shared with TRBD2. Looked up from germline, CDR1 is SEHNR and CDR2 is FQNEAQ (reference sequence). With 5 bases clipped from V and 1 base from J, the junction kept 6 bases outside the gene matches. This CDR3 spans 17 amino acids. The CDR3 here is CASSTGTSGFSYNEQFF. The CDR3 coding sequence is TGTGCCAGCAGCACCGGGACTAGCGGGTTTTCCTACAATGAGCAGTTCTTC.

On this clone: A junction boundary mismatches the germline segment, possibly from a read error. The rearrangement uses TRBV29-1 and TRBJ2-7, with 11 bases aligning to TRBD2. This CDR3 contains 16 residues. Looked up from germline, CDR1 is SQVTM and CDR2 is ANQGSEA. This CDR3 reads CSAETSSGGQGYEQYF. CDR3 DNA sequence: TGCAGCGCTGAAACCTCTAGCGGGGGGCAGGGCTACGAGCAGTACTTC.

The chain is built from TRBV7-2 and TRBJ2-7, with 10 bases identical to TRBD1. There are 18 residues in the CDR3. Germline V gives CDR1 SGHTA, CDR2 FQGNSA. Trimming removed 7 bases from V and 6 bases from J; junction bases left unmatched: 21. The CDR3, as DNA: TGTGCCAGCACTCGGCAGGGGACAGGGGCAAGAGGAGGGTCCGAGCAGTACTTC. This translates into CASTRQGTGARGGSEQYF.

The CDR3 DNA reads TGTGCCAGCAGCGTAGGACGCGGGGAGATCTACAATGAGCAGTTCTTC. This codes for CASSVGRGEIYNEQFF. V and J are TRBV9 and TRBJ2-1, with a tentative D call TRBD2 (6 bases). Trimming removed 0 bases at V and 3 bases at J, with 13 bases between. Per germline, CDR1 SGDLS and CDR2 YYNGEE. The CDR3 extends over 16 amino acids.

V usage is TRBV27 and J usage is TRBJ2-1; a weak D match, TRBD1 (8 bases). Trimming took 6 bases from V and 3 from J, leaving 15 bases between them. CDR1 and CDR2 from the germline V gene are MNHEY and SMNVEV (reference sequence). This CDR3 region has 15 residues. Here the CDR3 DNA reads TGTGCCAGCAGCCGGACAGGGAGGGACTACAATGAGCAGTTCTTC. It translates to CASSRTGRDYNEQFF.

The CDR3 here is CASSPQTRHEQFF. In nucleotides, the CDR3 is TGTGCCAGCAGCCCCCAAACCCGACATGAGCAGTTCTTC. The chain joins TRBV27 to TRBJ2-1, with no clear D. The CDR3 spans 13 residues. Trimming shortened V by 6 bases and J by 8 bases, and 14 bases separated the two germline ends. Germline assignment: CDR1 MNHEY and CDR2 SMNVEV (reference sequence).

This clone was counted once. This chain links TRBV9 with TRBJ2-7; the match to TRBD1 covers 9 bases. The CDR3 loop spans 15 amino acids. V trimming: 0 bases; J trimming: 5 bases; junction bases outside the gene matches: 6. The V gene's germline CDR1 is SGDLS and CDR2 YYNGEE. CDR3 DNA: TGTGCCAGCAGCGTAGGAGGGACAGGGTACCACGAGCAGTACTTC. Translated: CASSVGGTGYHEQYF.